These 10 T cell receptor beta chains were all obtained from the same sample, sequenced in a study of T cell clusters in autoimmune cytopenias. TRB was amplified from about 260 ng of peripheral blood genomic DNA per sample. TRB was amplified by touch-down multiplex PCR, primer pools A and B combined. No DNA is given; TCRdb re-called the multiplex PCR reads and lists each CDR3 protein once. There are some 6,000 distinct CDR3 sequences in the sample, with over 15% held by the top ten. Sequencing input: peripheral blood. The receptors shown here come from a human donor with an autoimmune cytopenia or autoimmune hepatitis (not recorded which).

Frequency places this clonotype as medium-sized. The chain recombines TRBV11-3 with TRBJ2-5; without DNA, the TCRdb call of TRBD2 cannot be checked. There are 18 residues in the CDR3. Germline V gives CDR1 SGHNT, CDR2 YENEEA. The CDR3 region is CASSLTPRLLAGGGTQYF. The full variable domain, in which reference TRBV11-3 and TRBJ2-5 provide the parts outside the CDR3, is EAGVVQSPRYKIIEKKQPVAFWCNPISGHNTLYWYLQNLGQGPELLIRYENEEAVDDSQLPKDRFSAERLKGVDSTLKIQPAELGDSAVYLCASSLTPRLLAGGGTQYFGPGTRLLVL.

The chain recombines TRBV12-3 or TRBV12-4 with TRBJ1-5; lacking DNA, the TRBD1 call made by TCRdb goes unchecked. The CDR3 consists of 15 residues. CDR3 loop: CASSFDTEGAQPQHF.

J is TRBJ1-3 and V is TRBV19. The CDR3 extends over 15 amino acids. The germline gives CDR1 LNHDA, CDR2 SQIVND (reference sequence). CDR3 residues: CASSILTSSGNTIYF.

In terms of frequency, this clonotype is medium-sized. This chain connects TRBV6-6 to TRBJ1-2. The CDR3 consists of 13 residues. Germline V lookup: CDR1 MNHNY, CDR2 SVGAGI (reference sequence). CDR3 sequence: CASSYEGRYGYTF.

In terms of frequency, this clonotype is medium-sized. The chain joins TRBV15 to TRBJ1-6. This CDR3 spans 13 amino acids. Germline CDR1 LNHNV, CDR2 YYDKDF (reference sequence). CDR3 protein: CATSKGANSPLHF.

This clonotype registers medium-sized by frequency. The chain uses TRBV29-1 and TRBJ1-2. The V gene's germline CDR1 is SQVTM and CDR2 ANQGSEA. There are 13 residues in the CDR3. Here the CDR3 reads CSVLTGMGYGYTF.

The chain links TRBV11-3 to TRBJ2-1; TCRdb's D gene call, TRBD2, goes unchecked for lack of DNA. The CDR3 contains 17 residues. CDR1 SGHNT and CDR2 YENEEA come from the germline V gene. CDR3 loop: CASSHTIAGGPYNEQFF.

The V and J genes are TRBV6-1 and TRBJ2-5. CDR1 is MNHNS, CDR2 SASEGT, per germline. The CDR3 runs to 18 residues. CDR3: CASSDNTITAMYQETQYF.

CDR3 sequence reads: CASSMASGVGSTDTQYF. The chain combines TRBV19 with TRBJ2-3; TCRdb returns TRBD2, unconfirmable since there is no DNA. The germline gives CDR1 LNHDA, CDR2 SQIVND (reference sequence). This CDR3 contains 17 residues.

Judged by frequency, this clonotype is medium-sized. V is TRBV6-2 or TRBV6-3 and J is TRBJ2-1; TCRdb designates TRBD1, a call that cannot be tested without DNA. Germline V gene lookup returns CDR1 MNHEY and CDR2 SVGEGT. This CDR3 region has 16 residues. The CDR3 region is CASSPLDRGRYNEQFF.